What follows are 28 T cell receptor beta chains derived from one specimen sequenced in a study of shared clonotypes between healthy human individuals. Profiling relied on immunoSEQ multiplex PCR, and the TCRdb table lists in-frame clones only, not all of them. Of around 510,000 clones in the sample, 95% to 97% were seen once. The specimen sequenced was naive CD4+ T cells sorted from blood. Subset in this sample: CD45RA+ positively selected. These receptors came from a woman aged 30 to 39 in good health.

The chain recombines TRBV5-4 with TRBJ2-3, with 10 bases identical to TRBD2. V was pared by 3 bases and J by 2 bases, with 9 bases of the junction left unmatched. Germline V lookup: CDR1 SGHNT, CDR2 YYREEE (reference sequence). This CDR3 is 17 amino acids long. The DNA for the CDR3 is TGTGCCAGCAGCTCCTATTTAGCGGGAGGACCCACAGATACGCAGTATTTT. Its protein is CASSSYLAGGPTDTQYF. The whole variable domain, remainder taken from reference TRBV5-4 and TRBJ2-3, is ETGVTQSPTHLIKTRGQQVTLRCSSQSGHNTVSWYQQALGQGPQFIFQYYREEENGRGNFPPRFSGLQFPNYSSELNVNALELDDSALYLCASSSYLAGGPTDTQYFGPGTRLTVL.

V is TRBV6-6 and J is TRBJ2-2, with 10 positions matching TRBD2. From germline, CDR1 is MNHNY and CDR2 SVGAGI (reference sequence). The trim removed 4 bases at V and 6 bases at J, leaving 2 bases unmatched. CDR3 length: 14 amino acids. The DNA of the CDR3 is TGTGCCAGCAGTTCTAGCGGGAGTGCCGGGGAGCTGTTTTTT. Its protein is CASSSSGSAGELFF.

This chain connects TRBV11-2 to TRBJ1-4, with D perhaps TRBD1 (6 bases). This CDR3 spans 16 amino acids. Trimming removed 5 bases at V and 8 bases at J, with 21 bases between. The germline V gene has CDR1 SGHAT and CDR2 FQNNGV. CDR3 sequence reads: CASSLNEGGLVEKLFF. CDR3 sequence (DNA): TGTGCCAGCAGCCTGAACGAGGGGGGGTTGGTGGAAAAACTGTTTTTT.

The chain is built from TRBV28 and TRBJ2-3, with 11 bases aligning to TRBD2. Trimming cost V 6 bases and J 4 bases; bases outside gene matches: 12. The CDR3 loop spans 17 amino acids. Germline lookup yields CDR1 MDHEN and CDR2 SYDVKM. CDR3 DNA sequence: TGTGCCAGCAGGGATACTAGCGGGAGTGTTCCGGCAGATACGCAGTATTTT. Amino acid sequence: CASRDTSGSVPADTQYF.

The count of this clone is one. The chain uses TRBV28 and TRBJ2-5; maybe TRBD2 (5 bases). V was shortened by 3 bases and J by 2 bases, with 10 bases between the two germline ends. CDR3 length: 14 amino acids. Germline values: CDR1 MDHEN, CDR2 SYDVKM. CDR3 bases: TGTGCCAGCAGTTTGTTTAGCGTGCAAGAGACCCAGTACTTC. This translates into CASSLFSVQETQYF. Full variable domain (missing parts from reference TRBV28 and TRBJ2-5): DVKVTQSSRYLVKRTGEKVFLECVQDMDHENMFWYRQDPGLGLRLIYFSYDVKMKEKGDIPEGYSVSREKKERFSLILESASTNQTSMYLCASSLFSVQETQYFGPGTRLLVL.

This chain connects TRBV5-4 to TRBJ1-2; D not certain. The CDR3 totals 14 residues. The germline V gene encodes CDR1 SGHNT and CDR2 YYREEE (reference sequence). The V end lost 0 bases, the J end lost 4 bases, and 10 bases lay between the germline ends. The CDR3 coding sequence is TGTGCCAGCAGCTTGGGAGGCAGCGCCTATGGCTACACCTTC. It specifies CASSLGGSAYGYTF.

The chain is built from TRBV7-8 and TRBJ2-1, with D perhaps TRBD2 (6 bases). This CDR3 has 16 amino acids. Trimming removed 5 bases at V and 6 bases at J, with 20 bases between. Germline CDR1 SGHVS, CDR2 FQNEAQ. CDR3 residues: CASSGTGDLSSNEQFF. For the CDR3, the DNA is TGTGCCAGCAGCGGGACGGGGGATTTGTCTTCCAATGAGCAGTTCTTC.

Here the CDR3 DNA reads TGTGCCAGCAGCTTAGCGCGGCGGGGGGCGACTAATGAAAAACTGTTTTTT. Its translation: CASSLARRGATNEKLFF. V gene TRBV7-8 combines with J gene TRBJ1-4; the D gene is possibly TRBD1 (6 bases). The CDR3 runs to 17 residues. V was cut by 0 bases and J by 2 bases, with 13 bases left in between. Germline V gene data show CDR1 as SGHVS and CDR2 as FQNEAQ.

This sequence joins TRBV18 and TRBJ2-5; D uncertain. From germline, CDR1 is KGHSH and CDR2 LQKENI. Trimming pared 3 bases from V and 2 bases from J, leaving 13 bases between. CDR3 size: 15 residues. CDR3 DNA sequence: TGTGCCAGCTCACCTATCGTCGACCCTCAAGAGACCCAGTACTTC. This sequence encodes CASSPIVDPQETQYF. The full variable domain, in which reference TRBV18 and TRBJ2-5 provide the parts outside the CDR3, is NAGVMQNPRHLVRRRGQEARLRCSPMKGHSHVYWYRQLPEEGLKFMVYLQKENIIDESGMPKERFSAEFPKEGPSILRIQQVVRGDSAAYFCASSPIVDPQETQYFGPGTRLLVL.

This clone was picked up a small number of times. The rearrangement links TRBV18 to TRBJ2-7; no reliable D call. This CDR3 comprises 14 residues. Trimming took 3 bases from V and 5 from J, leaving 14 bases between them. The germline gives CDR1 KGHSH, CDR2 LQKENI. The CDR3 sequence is CASSPFGTDDEQYF. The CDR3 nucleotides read TGTGCCAGCTCACCGTTCGGAACAGATGACGAGCAGTACTTC.

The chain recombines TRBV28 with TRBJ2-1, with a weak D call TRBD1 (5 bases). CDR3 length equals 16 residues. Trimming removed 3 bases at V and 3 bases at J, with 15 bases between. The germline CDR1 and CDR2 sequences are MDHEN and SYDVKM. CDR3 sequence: CASSFAPVQGYNEQFF. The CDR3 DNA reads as TGTGCCAGCAGTTTTGCCCCCGTGCAGGGCTACAATGAGCAGTTCTTC.

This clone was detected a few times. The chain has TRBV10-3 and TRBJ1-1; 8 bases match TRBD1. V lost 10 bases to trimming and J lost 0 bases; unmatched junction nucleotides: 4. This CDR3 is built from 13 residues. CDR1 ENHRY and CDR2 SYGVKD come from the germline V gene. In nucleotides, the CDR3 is TGTGCCACCGGACAGGGTGTGAACACTGAAGCTTTCTTT. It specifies CATGQGVNTEAFF.

The CDR3 loop is CASTQTVNTEAFF. CDR3 DNA sequence: TGTGCCAGCACCCAGACGGTGAACACTGAAGCTTTCTTT. This chain links TRBV6-5 with TRBJ1-1, with D uncertain. The CDR3 sequence is 13 residues long. The V end lost 7 bases, the J end lost 0 bases, and 9 bases lay between the germline ends. Germline CDR1 reads MNHEY; CDR2 reads SVGAGI.

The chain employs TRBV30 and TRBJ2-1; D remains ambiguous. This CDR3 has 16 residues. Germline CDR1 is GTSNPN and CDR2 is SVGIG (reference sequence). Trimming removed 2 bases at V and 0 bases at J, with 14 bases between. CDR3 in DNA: TGTGCCTGGAGTCCGACCCTTACTTGCTCCTACAATGAGCAGTTCTTC. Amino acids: CAWSPTLTCSYNEQFF.

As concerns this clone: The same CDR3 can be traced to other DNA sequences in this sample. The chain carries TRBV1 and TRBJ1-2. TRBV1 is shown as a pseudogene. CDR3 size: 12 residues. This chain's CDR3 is CTSVRKTYGYTF. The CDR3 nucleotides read TGCACCAGTGTGCGAAAGACCTATGGCTACACCTTC.

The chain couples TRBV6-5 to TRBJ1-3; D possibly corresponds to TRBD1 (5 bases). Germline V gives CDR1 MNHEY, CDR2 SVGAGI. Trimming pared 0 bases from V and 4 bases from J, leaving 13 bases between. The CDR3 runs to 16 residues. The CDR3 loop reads CASSYSMGTFGNTIYF. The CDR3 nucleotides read TGTGCCAGCAGTTACTCGATGGGGACTTTCGGAAACACCATATATTTT.

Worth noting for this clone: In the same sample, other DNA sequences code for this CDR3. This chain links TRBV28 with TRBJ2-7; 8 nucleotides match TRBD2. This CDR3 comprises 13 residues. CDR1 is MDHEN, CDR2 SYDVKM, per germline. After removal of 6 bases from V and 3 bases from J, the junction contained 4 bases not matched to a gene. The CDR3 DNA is TGTGCCAGCAGCCTCGGGACTAGCTACGAGCAGTACTTC. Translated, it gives CASSLGTSYEQYF.

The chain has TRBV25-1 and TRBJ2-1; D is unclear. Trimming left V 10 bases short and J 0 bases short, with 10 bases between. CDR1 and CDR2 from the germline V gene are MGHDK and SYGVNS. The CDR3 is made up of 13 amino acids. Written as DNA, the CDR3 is TGTGCCAAAGGAAAGAGCTCCTACAATGAGCAGTTCTTC. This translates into CAKGKSSYNEQFF.

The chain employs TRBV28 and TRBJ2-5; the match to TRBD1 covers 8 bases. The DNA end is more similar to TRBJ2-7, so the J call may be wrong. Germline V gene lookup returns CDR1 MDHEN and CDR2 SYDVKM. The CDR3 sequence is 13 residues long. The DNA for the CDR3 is TGTGCCAGCAGACAGGGGGGTCGGTACGAGCAGTACTTC. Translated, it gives CASRQGGRYEQYF.

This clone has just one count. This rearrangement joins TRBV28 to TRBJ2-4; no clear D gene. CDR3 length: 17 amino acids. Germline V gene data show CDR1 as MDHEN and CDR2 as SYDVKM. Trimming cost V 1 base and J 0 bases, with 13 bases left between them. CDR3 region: CASSLYSGIIAKNIQYF. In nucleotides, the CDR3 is TGTGCCAGCAGTTTATATTCTGGGATTATAGCCAAAAACATTCAGTACTTC. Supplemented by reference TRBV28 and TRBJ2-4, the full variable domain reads DVKVTQSSRYLVKRTGEKVFLECVQDMDHENMFWYRQDPGLGLRLIYFSYDVKMKEKGDIPEGYSVSREKKERFSLILESASTNQTSMYLCASSLYSGIIAKNIQYFGAGTRLSVL.

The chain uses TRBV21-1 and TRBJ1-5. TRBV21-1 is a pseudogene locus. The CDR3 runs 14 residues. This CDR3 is CASRARDENQPQHF. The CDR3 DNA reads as TGTGCCAGCAGAGCCCGGGATGAAAATCAGCCCCAGCATTTT.

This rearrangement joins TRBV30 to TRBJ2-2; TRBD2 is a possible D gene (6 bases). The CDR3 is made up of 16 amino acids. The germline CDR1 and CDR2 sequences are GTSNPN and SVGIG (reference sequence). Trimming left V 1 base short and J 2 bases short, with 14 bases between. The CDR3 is CAWSGGWRDNTGELFF. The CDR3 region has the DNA TGTGCCTGGAGTGGAGGTTGGCGGGATAACACCGGGGAGCTGTTTTTT.

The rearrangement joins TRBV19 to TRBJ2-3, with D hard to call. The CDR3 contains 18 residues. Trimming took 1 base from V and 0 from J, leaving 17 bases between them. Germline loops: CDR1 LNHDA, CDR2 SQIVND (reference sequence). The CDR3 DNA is TGTGCCAGTAGTATAGGTGGCGGTGATTCCCCTAGCACAGATACGCAGTATTTT. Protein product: CASSIGGGDSPSTDTQYF.

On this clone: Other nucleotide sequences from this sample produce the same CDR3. The CDR3, as DNA: TGTGCCAGCAGTACCACCACAGATACGCAGTATTTT. It yields the protein CASSTTTDTQYF. The rearrangement joins TRBV6-5 to TRBJ2-3; D gene uncertain. V gave up 5 bases and J gave up 2 bases, with 5 bases separating them. Per germline, CDR1 MNHEY and CDR2 SVGAGI. This CDR3 is built from 12 residues.

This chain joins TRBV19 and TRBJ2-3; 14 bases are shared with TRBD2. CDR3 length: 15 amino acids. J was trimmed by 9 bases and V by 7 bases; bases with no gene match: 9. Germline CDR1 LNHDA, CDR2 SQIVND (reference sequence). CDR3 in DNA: TGTGCCAGTACCCATACGGGACTAGCGGGAGCAACGCAGTATTTT. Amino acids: CASTHTGLAGATQYF.

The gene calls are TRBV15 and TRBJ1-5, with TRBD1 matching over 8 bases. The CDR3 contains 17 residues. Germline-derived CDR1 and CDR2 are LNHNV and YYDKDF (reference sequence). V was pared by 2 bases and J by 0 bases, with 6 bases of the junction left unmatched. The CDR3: CATSRSGTGSSNQPQHF. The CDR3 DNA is TGTGCCACCAGCAGATCCGGGACAGGCAGTAGCAATCAGCCCCAGCATTTT.

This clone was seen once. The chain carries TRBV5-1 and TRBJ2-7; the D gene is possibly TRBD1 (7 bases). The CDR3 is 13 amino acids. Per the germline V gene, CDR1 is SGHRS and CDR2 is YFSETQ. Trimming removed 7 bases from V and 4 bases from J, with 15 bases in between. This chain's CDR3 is CASRGDRSYEQYF. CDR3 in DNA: TGCGCCAGCCGCGGGGACAGATCATACGAGCAGTACTTC.

In DNA form, the CDR3 reads TGTGCCAGCAGGGGGGCCGGGACAGGGTACACTGAAGCTTTCTTT. The encoded protein is CASRGAGTGYTEAFF. The V and J genes are TRBV28 and TRBJ1-1, with 9 positions matching TRBD1. This CDR3 region has 15 residues. With 6 bases clipped from V and 3 bases from J, the junction kept 8 bases outside the gene matches. The germline gives CDR1 MDHEN, CDR2 SYDVKM. The full variable domain, with the rest looked up from reference TRBV28 and TRBJ1-1, is DVKVTQSSRYLVKRTGEKVFLECVQDMDHENMFWYRQDPGLGLRLIYFSYDVKMKEKGDIPEGYSVSREKKERFSLILESASTNQTSMYLCASRGAGTGYTEAFFGQGTRLTVV.